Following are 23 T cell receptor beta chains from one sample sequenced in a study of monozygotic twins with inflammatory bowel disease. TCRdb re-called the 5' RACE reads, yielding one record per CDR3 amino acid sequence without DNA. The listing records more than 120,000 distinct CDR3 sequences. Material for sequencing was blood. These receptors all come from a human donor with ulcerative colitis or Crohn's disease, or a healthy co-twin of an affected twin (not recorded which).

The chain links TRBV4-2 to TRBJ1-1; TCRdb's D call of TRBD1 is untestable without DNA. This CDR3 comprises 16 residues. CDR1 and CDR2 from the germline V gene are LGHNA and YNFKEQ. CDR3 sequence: CASSQHPARTGSEAFF.

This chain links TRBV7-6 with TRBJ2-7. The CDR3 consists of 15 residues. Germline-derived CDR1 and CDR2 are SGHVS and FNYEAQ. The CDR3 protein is CASSARMAGAYEQYF.

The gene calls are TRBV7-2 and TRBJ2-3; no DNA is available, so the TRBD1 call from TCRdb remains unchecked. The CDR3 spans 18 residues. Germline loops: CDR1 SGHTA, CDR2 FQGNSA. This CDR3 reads CASSLWASGGRGTDTQYF.

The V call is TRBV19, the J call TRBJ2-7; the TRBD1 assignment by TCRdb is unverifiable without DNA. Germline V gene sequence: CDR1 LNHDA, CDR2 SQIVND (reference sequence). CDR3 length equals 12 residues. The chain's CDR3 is CASTGTDYEQYF.

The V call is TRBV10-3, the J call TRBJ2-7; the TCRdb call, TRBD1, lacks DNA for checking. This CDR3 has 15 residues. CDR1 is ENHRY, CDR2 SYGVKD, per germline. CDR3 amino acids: CAISELGQGSYEQYF.

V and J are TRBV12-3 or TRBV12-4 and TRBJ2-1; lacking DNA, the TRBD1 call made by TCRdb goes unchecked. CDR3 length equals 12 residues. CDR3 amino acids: CASRAQGNEQFF.

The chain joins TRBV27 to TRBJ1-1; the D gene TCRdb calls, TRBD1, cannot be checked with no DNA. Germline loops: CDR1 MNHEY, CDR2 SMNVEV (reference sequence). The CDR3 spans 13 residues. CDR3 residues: CASRPGDISEAFF.

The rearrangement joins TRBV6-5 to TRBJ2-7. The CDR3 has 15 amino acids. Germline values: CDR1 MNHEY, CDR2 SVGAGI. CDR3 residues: CASSYLMGGSYEQYF.

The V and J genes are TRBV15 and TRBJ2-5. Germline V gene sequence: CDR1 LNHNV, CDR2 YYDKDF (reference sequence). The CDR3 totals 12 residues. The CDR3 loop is CATSGLEETQYF.

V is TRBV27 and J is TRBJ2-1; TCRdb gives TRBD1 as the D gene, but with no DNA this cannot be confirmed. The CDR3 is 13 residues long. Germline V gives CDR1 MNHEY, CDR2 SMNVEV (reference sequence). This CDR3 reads CASWDRGYNEQFF.

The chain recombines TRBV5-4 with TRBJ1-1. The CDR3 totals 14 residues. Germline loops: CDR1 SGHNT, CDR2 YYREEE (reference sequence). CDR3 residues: CASSLASMNTEAFF.

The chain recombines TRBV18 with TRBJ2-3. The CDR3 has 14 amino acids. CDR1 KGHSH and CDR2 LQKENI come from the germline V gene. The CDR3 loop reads CASSPRRSTDTQYF.

Here the CDR3 reads CASSLGTGNEKLFF. The chain employs TRBV7-6 and TRBJ1-4; TCRdb returns TRBD1, unconfirmable since there is no DNA. The CDR3 covers 14 residues. From germline, CDR1 is SGHVS and CDR2 FNYEAQ.

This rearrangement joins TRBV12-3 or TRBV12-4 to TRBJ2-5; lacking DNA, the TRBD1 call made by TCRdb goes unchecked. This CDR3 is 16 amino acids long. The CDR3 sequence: CASSWGGGFGGETQYF.

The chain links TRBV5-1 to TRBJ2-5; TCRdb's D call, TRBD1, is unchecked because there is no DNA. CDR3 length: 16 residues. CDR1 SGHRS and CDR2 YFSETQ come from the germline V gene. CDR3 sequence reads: CASSPSPGTGKETQYF.

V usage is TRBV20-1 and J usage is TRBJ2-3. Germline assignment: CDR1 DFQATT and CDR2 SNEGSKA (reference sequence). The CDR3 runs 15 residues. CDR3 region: CSARDRQRGSDTQYF.

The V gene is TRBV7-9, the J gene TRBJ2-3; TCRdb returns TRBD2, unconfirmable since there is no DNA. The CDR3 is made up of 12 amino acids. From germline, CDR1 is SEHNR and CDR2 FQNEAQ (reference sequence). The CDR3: CASSPPSGGYCF.

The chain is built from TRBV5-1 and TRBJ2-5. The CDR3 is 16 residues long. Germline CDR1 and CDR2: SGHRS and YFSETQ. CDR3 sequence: CASSLEFGTHQETQYF.

The CDR3 here is CASSLVSRFYEQYF. The chain employs TRBV7-2 and TRBJ2-7. The length of the CDR3 is 14 residues. Looked up from germline, CDR1 is SGHTA and CDR2 is FQGNSA.

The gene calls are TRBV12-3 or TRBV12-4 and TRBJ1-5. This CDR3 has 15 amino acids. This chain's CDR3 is CASSLAGSTEQPQHF.

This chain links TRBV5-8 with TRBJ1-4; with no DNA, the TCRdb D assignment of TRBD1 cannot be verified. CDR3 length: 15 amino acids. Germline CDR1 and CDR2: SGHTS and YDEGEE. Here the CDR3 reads CASSFGAASNEKLFF.

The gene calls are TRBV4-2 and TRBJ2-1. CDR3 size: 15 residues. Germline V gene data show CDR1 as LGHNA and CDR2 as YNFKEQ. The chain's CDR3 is CASSQAELSPNEQFF.

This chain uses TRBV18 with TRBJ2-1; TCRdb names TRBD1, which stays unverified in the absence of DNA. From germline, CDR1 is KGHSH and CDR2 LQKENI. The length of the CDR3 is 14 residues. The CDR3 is CASSPGNRGGEQFF.